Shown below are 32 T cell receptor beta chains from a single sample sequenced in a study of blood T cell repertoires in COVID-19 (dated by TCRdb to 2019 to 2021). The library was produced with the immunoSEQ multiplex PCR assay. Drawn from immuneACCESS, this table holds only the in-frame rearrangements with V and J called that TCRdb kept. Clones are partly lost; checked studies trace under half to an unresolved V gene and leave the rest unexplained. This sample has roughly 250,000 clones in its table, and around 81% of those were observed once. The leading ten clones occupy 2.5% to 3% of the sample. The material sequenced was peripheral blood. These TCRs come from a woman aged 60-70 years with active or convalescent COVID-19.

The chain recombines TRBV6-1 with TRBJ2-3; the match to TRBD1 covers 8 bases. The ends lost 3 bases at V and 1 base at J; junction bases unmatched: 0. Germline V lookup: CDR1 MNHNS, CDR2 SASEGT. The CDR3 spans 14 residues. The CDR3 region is CASSEGQGTDTQYF. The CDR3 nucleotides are TGTGCCAGCAGTGAGGGACAGGGCACAGATACGCAGTATTTT.

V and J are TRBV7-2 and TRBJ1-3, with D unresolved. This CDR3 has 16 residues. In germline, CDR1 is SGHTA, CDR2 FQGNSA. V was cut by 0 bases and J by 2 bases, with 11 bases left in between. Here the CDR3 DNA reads TGTGCCAGCAGCTTAGCGCCTGGGAGAACTGGAAACACCATATATTTT. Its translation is CASSLAPGRTGNTIYF.

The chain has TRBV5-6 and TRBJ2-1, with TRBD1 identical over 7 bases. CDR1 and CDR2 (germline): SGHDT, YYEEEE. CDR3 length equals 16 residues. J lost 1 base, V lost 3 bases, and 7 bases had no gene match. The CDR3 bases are TGTGCCAGCAGCTCGTACAGGGGAGAATCCTACAATGAGCAGTTCTTC. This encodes CASSSYRGESYNEQFF.

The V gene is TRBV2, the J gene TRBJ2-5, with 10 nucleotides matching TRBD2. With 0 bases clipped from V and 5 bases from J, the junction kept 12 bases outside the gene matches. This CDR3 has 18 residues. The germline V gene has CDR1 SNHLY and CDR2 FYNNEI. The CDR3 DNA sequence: TGTGCCAGCAGTGAAGCGTTCGCGGTAGCGGGGGGTCGCGAGACCCAGTACTTC. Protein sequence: CASSEAFAVAGGRETQYF.

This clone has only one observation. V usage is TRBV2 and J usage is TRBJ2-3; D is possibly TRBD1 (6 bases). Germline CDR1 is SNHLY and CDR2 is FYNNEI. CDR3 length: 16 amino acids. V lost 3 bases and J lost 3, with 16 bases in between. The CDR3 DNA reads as TGTGCCAGCAGTGAGGCCCTAGCAGGGGCAACAGATACGCAGTATTTT. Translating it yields CASSEALAGATDTQYF.

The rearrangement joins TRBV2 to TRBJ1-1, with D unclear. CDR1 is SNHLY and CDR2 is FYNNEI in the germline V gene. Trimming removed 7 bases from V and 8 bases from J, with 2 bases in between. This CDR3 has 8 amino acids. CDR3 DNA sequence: TGTGCCAGCACAGAAGCTTTCTTT. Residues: CASTEAFF.

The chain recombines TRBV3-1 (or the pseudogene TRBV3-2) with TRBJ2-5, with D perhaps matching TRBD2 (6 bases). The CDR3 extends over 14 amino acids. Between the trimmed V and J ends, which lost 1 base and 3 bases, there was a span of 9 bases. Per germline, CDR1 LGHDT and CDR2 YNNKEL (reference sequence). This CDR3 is CASSQVWGEETQYF. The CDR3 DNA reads TGTGCCAGCAGCCAAGTCTGGGGGGAAGAGACCCAGTACTTC.

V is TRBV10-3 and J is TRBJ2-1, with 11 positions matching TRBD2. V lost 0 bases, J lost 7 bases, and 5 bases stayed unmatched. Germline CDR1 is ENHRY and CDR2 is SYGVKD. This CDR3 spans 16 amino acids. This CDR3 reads CAISESAASGGNEQFF. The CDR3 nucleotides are TGTGCCATCAGTGAGTCGGCGGCTAGCGGGGGGAATGAGCAGTTCTTC.

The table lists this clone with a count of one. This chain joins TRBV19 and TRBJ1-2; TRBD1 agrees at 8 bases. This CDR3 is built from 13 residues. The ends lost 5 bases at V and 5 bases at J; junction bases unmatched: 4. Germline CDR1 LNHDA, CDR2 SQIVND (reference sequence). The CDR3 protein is CASSLRTGYGYTF. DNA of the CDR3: TGTGCCAGTAGTCTCCGGACAGGGTATGGCTACACCTTC.

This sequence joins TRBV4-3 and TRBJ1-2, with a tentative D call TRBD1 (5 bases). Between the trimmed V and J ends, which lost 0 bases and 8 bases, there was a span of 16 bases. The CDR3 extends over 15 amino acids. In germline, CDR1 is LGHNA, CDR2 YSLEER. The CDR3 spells CASSQDWGRIGGYTF. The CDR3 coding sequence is TGCGCCAGCAGCCAAGATTGGGGCAGGATTGGGGGCTACACCTTC.

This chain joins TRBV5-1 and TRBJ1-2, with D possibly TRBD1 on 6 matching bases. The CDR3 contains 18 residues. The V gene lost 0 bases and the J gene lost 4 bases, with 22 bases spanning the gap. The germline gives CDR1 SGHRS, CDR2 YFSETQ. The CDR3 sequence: CASSLAIGQTLLRYGYTF. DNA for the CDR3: TGCGCCAGCAGCTTGGCCATAGGACAGACCCTATTGCGCTATGGCTACACCTTC.

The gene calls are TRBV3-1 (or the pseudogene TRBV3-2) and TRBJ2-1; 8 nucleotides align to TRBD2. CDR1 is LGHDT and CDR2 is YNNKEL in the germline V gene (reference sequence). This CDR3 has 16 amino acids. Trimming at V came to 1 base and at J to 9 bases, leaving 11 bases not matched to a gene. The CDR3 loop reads CASSQVQVAGFAEQFF. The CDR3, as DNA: TGTGCCAGCAGCCAAGTACAGGTAGCGGGGTTCGCTGAGCAGTTCTTC.

CDR3 residues: CASRGVQGCEQFF. CDR3 DNA sequence: TGCGCCAGCAGGGGGGTACAGGGGTGTGAGCAGTTCTTC. The chain is built from TRBV10-1 and TRBJ2-1, with 7 bases matching TRBD1. Germline V gene sequence: CDR1 WNHNN, CDR2 SYGVQD (reference sequence). This CDR3 has 13 residues. J was trimmed by 9 bases and V by 6 bases; bases with no gene match: 8.

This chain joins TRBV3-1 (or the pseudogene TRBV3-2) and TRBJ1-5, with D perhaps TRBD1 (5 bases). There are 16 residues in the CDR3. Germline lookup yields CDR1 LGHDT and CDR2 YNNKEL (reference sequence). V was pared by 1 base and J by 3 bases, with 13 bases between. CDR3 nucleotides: TGTGCCAGCAGCCAAGGGCGGGGGGGTCACAATCAGCCCCAGCATTTT. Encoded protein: CASSQGRGGHNQPQHF.

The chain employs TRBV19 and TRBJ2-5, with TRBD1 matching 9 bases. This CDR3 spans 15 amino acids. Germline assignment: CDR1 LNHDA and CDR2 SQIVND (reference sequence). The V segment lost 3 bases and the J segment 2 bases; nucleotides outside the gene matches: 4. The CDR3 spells CASSIGTGIQETQYF. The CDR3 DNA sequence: TGTGCCAGTAGTATCGGGACAGGGATTCAAGAGACCCAGTACTTC. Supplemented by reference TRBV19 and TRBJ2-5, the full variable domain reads DGGITQSPKYLFRKEGQNVTLSCEQNLNHDAMYWYRQDPGQGLRLIYYSQIVNDFQKGDIAEGYSVSREKKESFPLTVTSAQKNPTAFYLCASSIGTGIQETQYFGPGTRLLVL.

This CDR3 is CASSPGTGTGYGYTF. The CDR3, as DNA: TGTGCCAGTAGTCCTGGGACAGGAACAGGCTATGGCTACACCTTC. The chain carries TRBV19 and TRBJ1-2, with 8 nucleotides matching TRBD1. J gave up 4 bases and V 5 bases, and 9 bases lay outside the gene matches. Germline V gives CDR1 LNHDA, CDR2 SQIVND (reference sequence). This CDR3 contains 15 residues.

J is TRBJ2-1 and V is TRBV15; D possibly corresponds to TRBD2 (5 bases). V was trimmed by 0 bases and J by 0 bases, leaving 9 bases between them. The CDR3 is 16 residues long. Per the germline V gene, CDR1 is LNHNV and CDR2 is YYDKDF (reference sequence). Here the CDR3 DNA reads TGTGCCACCAGCAGAGATGCAGCGGACTCCTACAATGAGCAGTTCTTC. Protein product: CATSRDAADSYNEQFF.

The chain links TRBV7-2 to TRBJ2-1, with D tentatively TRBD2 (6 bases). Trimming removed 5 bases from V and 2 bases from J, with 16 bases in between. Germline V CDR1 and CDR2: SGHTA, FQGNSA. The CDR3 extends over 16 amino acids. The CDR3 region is CASSTTGVGPYNEQFF. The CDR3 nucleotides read TGTGCCAGCAGCACGACGGGGGTCGGCCCCTACAATGAGCAGTTCTTC.

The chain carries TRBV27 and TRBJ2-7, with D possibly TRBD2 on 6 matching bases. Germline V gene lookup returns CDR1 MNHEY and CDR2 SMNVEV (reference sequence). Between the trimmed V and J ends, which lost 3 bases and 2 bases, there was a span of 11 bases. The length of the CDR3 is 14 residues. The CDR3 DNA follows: TGTGCCAGCAGTTTTTGGGGGGAAGCCTACGAGCAGTACTTC. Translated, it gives CASSFWGEAYEQYF.

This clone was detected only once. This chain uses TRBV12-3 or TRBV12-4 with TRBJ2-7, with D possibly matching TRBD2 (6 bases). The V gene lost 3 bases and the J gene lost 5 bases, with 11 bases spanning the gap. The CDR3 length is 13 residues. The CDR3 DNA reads TGTGCCAGCAGTTTCCGGGGAGGCCACGAGCAGTACTTC. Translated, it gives CASSFRGGHEQYF.

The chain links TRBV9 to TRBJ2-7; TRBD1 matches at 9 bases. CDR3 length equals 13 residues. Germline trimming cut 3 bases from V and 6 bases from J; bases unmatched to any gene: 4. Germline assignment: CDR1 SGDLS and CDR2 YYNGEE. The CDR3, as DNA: TGTGCCAGCAGCGGGGGACAGGGCTTCGAGCAGTACTTC. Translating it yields CASSGGQGFEQYF.

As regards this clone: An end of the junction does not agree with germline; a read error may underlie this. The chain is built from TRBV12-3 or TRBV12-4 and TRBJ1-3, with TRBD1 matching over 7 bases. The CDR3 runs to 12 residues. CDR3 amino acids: CASSLSLRQGNF. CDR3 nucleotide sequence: TGTGCCAGCAGTTTGAGTCTTAGACAGGGCAATTTT.

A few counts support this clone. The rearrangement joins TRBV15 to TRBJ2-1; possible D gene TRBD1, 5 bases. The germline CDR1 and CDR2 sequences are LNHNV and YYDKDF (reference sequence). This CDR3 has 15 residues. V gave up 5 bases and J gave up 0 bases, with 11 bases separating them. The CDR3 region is CATSATGSSYNEQFF. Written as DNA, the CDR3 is TGTGCCACCAGCGCTACAGGTAGCTCCTACAATGAGCAGTTCTTC.

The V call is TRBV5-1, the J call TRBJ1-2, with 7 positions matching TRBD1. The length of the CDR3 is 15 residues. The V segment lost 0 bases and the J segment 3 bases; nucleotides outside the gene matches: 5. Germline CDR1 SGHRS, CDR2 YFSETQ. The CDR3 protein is CASSLDGQAHYGYTF. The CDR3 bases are TGCGCCAGCAGCTTGGATGGACAGGCCCACTATGGCTACACCTTC.

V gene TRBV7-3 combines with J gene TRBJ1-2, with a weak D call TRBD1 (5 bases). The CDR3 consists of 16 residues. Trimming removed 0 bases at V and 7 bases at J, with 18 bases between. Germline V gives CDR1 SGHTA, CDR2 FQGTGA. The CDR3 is CASSLTPRAGLGGYTF. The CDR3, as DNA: TGTGCCAGCAGCTTAACGCCGCGAGCAGGGCTGGGTGGCTACACCTTC. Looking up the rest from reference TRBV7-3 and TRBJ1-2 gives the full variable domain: GAGVSQTPSNKVTEKGKYVELRCDPISGHTALYWYRQSLGQGPEFLIYFQGTGAADDSGLPNDRFFAVRPEGSVSTLKIQRTERGDSAVYLCASSLTPRAGLGGYTFGSGTRLTVV.

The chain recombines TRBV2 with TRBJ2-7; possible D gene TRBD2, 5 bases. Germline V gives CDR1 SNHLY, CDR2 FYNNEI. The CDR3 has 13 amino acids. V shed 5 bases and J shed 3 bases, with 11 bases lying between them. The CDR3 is CASSTGNGYEQYF. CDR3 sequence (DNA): TGTGCCAGCAGTACCGGGAACGGCTACGAGCAGTACTTC.

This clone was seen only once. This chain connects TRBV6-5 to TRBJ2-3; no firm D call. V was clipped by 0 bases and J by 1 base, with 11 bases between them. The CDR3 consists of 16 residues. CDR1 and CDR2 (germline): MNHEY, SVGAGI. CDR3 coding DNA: TGTGCCAGCAGTTACTCGATGGCCCTCGGCACAGATACGCAGTATTTT. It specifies CASSYSMALGTDTQYF.

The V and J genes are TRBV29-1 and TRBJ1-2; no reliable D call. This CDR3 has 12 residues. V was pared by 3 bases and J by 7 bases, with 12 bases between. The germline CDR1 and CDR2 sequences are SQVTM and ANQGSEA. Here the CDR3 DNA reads TGCAGCGTTGAGGCGGGCTCGCGTGGCTACACCTTC. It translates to CSVEAGSRGYTF. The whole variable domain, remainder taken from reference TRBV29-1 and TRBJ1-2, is SAVISQKPSRDICQRGTSLTIQCQVDSQVTMMFWYRQQPGQSLTLIATANQGSEATYESGFVIDKFPISRPNLTFSTLTVSNMSPEDSSIYLCSVEAGSRGYTFGSGTRLTVV.

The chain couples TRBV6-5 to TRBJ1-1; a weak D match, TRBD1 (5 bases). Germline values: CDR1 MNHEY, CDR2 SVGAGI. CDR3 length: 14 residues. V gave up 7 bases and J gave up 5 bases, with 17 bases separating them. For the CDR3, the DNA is TGTGCCAGCACCAACAAGGGGAAAAGAACTGAAGCTTTCTTT. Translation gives CASTNKGKRTEAFF.

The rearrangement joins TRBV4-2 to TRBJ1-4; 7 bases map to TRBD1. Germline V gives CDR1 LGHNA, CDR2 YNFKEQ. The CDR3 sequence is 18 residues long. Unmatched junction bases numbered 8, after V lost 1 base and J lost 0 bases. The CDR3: CASSQGQGWLATNEKLFF. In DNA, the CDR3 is TGTGCCAGCAGCCAAGGACAGGGCTGGCTTGCAACTAATGAAAAACTGTTTTTT.

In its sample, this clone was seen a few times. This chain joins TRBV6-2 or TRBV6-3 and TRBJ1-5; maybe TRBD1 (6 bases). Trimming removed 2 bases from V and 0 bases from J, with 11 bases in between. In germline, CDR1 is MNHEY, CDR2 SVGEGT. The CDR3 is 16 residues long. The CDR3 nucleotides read TGTGCCAGCAGTTACGGGACACCTTATAGCAATCAGCCCCAGCATTTT. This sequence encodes CASSYGTPYSNQPQHF.

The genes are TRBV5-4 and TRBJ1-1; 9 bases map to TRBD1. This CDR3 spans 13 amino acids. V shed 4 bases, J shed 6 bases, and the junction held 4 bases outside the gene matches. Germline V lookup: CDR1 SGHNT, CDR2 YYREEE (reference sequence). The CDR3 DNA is TGTGCCAGCAGCCCAGGACAGGGGTCTGAAGCTTTCTTT. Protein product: CASSPGQGSEAFF.